The T cell receptor (beta chain) described here comes from a study of cytomegalovirus exposure and HLA in healthy donors. Study in general: Later, an analysis reported that the approximately 120 validation repertoires had used the same platform as the approximately 690 first-cohort repertoires.

Study-wide findings and caveats: CMV antigen specificity was confirmed in vitro for a few CMV-associated chains. Rarity marked most TCR sequences, yet some public TCRs occurred in many donors.

In the case of this clone: What it recognizes is unknown.

Measured with immunoSEQ multiplex PCR; TCRdb has only the in-frame clones, and not every one. The table shows about 56,000 clones, with approximately 92% occurring only once. This CDR3 spans 18 amino acids. The germline V gene encodes CDR1 SEHNR and CDR2 FQNEAQ (reference sequence). After removal of 4 bases from V and 3 bases from J, the junction contained 15 bases not matched to a gene. The clonotype comes from a woman aged 18-29 years in good health and CMV-seronegative. Sample: PBMCs. The V gene is TRBV7-9, the J gene TRBJ1-1; TRBD1 matches at 9 bases. CDR3 amino acids: CASSSGPGTGSRDTEAFF. For the CDR3, the DNA is TGTGCCAGCAGCTCCGGTCCCGGGACAGGGTCGCGGGACACTGAAGCTTTCTTT.